A single T cell receptor beta chain is shown here with its context. Its cognate antigen is unknown. This entry comes from a study of cytomegalovirus exposure and HLA in healthy donors. Amplification used 60 Vbeta primers and 13 Jbeta primers. Method: immunoSEQ multiplex PCR; TCRdb's copy keeps in-frame clones and lacks some. In the table there are roughly 130,000 clones, about three quarters of which are singletons. General study findings and limits: Analyses of presence and absence presupposed an approximately uniform sequencing depth across donors.

Germline assignment: CDR1 LNHDA and CDR2 SQIVND (reference sequence). The CDR3 consists of 15 residues. The germline V and J ends were trimmed by 2 bases and 0 bases, with 9 bases remaining between them. The source is a man aged 35-49 years in good health and CMV-seronegative. The chain joins TRBV19 to TRBJ2-3; D is unresolved. Specimen: PBMCs. Here the CDR3 reads CASSIWLQSTDTQYF. In DNA form, the CDR3 reads TGTGCCAGTAGTATATGGTTACAGAGCACAGATACGCAGTATTTT. The variable domain in full, with the rest retrieved from reference TRBV19 and TRBJ2-3, is DGGITQSPKYLFRKEGQNVTLSCEQNLNHDAMYWYRQDPGQGLRLIYYSQIVNDFQKGDIAEGYSVSREKKESFPLTVTSAQKNPTAFYLCASSIWLQSTDTQYFGPGTRLTVL.